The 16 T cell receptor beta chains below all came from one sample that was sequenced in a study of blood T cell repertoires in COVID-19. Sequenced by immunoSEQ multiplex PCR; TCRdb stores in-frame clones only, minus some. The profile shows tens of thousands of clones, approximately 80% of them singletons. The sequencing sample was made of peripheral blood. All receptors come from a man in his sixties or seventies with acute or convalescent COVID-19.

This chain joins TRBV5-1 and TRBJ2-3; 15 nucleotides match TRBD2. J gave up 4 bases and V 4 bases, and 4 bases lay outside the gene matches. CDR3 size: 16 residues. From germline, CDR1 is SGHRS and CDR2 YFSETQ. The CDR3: CASSPRTSGGADTQYF. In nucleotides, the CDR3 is TGCGCCAGCAGCCCAAGGACTAGCGGGGGGGCAGATACGCAGTATTTT.

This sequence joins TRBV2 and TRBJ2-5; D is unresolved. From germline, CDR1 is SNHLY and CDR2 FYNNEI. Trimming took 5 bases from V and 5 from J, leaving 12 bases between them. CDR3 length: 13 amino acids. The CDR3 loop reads CASSFNGWETQYF. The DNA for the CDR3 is TGTGCCAGCAGTTTTAACGGGTGGGAGACCCAGTACTTC.

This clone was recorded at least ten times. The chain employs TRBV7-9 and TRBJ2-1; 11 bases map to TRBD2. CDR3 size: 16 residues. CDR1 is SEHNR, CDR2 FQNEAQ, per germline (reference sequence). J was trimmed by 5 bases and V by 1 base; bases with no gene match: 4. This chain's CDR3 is CASSLVALAGDNEQFF. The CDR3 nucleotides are TGTGCCAGCAGCTTAGTAGCACTAGCGGGGGACAATGAGCAGTTCTTC.

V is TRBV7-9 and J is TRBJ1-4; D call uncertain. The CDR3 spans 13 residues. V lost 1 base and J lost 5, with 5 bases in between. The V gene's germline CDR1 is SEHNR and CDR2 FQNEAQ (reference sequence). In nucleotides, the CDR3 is TGTGCCAGCAGCTTAGAGCTCAATGAAAAACTGTTTTTT. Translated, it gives CASSLELNEKLFF. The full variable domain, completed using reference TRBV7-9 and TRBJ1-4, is DTGVSQNPRHKITKRGQNVTFRCDPISEHNRLYWYRQTLGQGPEFLTYFQNEAQLEKSRLLSDRFSAERPKGSFSTLEIQRTEQGDSAMYLCASSLELNEKLFFGSGTQLSVL.

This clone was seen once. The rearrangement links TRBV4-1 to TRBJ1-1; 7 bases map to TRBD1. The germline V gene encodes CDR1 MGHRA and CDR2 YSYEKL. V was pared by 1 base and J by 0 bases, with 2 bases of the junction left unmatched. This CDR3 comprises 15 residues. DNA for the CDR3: TGCGCCAGCAGCCAAGCCGGGACAGTGAACACTGAAGCTTTCTTT. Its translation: CASSQAGTVNTEAFF.

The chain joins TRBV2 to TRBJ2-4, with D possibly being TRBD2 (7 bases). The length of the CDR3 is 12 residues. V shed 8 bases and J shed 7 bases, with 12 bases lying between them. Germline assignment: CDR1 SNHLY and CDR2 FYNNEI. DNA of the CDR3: TGTGCCAGCCGCAAGGGGGGGAACATTCAGTACTTC. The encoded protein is CASRKGGNIQYF.

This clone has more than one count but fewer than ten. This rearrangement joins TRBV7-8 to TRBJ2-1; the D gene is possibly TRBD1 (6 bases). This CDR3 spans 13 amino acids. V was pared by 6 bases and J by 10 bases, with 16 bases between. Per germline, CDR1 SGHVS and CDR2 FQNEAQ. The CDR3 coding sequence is TGTGCCAGCAGACGCATACAGGGATTCGAGCAGTTCTTC. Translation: CASRRIQGFEQFF.

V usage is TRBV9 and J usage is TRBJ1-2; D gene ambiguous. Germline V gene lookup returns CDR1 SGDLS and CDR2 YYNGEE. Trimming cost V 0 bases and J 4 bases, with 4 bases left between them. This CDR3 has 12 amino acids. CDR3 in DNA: TGTGCCAGCAGCGTAGCCAGCTATGGCTACACCTTC. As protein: CASSVASYGYTF.

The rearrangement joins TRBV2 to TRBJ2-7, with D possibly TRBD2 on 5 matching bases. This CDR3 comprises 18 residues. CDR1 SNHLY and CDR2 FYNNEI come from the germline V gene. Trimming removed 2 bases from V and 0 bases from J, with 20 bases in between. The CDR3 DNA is TGTGCCAGCAGTGAAATGGGGTTGGCCGACACTAGCTCCTACGAGCAGTACTTC. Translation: CASSEMGLADTSSYEQYF.

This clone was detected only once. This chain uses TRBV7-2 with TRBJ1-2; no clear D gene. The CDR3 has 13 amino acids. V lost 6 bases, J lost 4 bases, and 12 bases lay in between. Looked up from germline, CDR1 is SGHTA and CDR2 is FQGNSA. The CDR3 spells CASSPDLPYGYTF. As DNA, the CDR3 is TGTGCCAGCAGTCCGGACTTACCCTATGGCTACACCTTC.

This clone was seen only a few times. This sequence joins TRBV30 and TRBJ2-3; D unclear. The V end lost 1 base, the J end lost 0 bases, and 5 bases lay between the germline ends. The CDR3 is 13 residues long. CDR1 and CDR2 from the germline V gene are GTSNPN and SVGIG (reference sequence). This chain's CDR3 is CAWSGRSTDTQYF. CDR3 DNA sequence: TGTGCCTGGAGTGGTCGGAGCACAGATACGCAGTATTTT.

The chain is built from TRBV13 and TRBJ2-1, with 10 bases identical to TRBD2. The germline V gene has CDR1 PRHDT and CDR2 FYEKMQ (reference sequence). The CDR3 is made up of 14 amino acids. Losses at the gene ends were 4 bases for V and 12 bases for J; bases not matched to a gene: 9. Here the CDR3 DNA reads TGTGCCAGCAGCTCTCGCTCCTCTAGCGGGGGGCAGTTCTTC. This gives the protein CASSSRSSSGGQFF.

The CDR3 sequence is CAISEGASGGYEQYF. The CDR3 nucleotides read TGTGCCATCAGTGAGGGGGCTAGCGGGGGTTACGAGCAGTACTTC. The rearrangement uses TRBV10-3 and TRBJ2-7, with 10 bases fitting TRBD2. Germline V lookup: CDR1 ENHRY, CDR2 SYGVKD. CDR3 length: 15 amino acids. V lost 2 bases and J lost 4; bases outside the gene matches: 5.

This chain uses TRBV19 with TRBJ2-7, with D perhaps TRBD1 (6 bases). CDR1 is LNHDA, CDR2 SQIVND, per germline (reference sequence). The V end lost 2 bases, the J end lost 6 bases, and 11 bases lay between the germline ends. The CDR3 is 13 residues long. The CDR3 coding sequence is TGTGCCAGTAGTATAAGGGGGAATGGCGAGCAGTACTTC. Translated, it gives CASSIRGNGEQYF. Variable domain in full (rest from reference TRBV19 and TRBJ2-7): DGGITQSPKYLFRKEGQNVTLSCEQNLNHDAMYWYRQDPGQGLRLIYYSQIVNDFQKGDIAEGYSVSREKKESFPLTVTSAQKNPTAFYLCASSIRGNGEQYFGPGTRLTVT.

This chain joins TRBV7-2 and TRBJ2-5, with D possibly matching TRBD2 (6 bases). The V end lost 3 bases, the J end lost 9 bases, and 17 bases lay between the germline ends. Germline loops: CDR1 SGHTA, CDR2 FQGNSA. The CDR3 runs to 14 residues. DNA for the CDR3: TGTGCCAGCAGCTTGGGACGGACCTCGGGGGCCCAGTACTTC. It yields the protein CASSLGRTSGAQYF.

The CDR3 protein is CASSRDRLNEKLFF. CDR3 sequence (DNA): TGTGCCAGCAGCCGGGACAGGCTTAATGAAAAACTGTTTTTT. The chain combines TRBV14 with TRBJ1-4, with TRBD1 matching 8 bases. The CDR3 loop spans 14 amino acids. Germline CDR1 and CDR2: SGHDN and FVKESK. V lost 4 bases and J lost 4; bases outside the gene matches: 2.